A selection of T cell receptor beta chains follows, all from one sample in a study of a mutant IDH1 vaccine in newly diagnosed glioma. Their specific antigens are unknown. Generated by immunoSEQ multiplex PCR, the TCRdb table keeps only in-frame clones and is missing some. The sample consists of 35,000 to 45,000 clones, 78% of them appearing once. Sequenced here: PBMCs, sampled from a glioma patient whose treatment included an IDH1 peptide vaccine. These receptors all stem from a woman between 35 and 50 years old with glioma. Some clones in this sample may be carry-over from other donors' samples. Each CDR3 is given with its conserved first and last residue. The D gene is left open where the match is weak. For some rows the clone size is stated as once, few or many, or as a class when expanded; others skip it.

d_gene: -
abundance: -
j_gene: TRBJ2-1
v_gene: TRBV4-1
CDR3aa: CASSQDRAGYNEQFF
CDR3nt: TGCGCCAGCAGCCAAGATCGGGCAGGGTACAATGAGCAGTTCTTC

d_gene: -
abundance: -
j_gene: TRBJ2-7
v_gene: TRBV7-2
CDR3aa: CAAASSGEQYF
CDR3nt: TGTGCAGCAGCCAGCTCGGGGGAGCAGTACTTC

d_gene: -
abundance: -
j_gene: TRBJ2-7
v_gene: TRBV6-1
CDR3aa: CASRGNRRYEQYF
CDR3nt: TGTGCCAGCAGGGGGAACAGGCGCTACGAGCAGTACTTC

d_gene: -
abundance: -
j_gene: TRBJ2-2
v_gene: TRBV7-2
CDR3aa: CASSSFAGELFF
CDR3nt: TGTGCCAGCAGCTCTTTCGCCGGGGAGCTGTTTTTT

d_gene: -
abundance: -
j_gene: TRBJ2-7
v_gene: TRBV4-3
CDR3aa: CASRQGTNSYEQYF
CDR3nt: TGCGCCAGCAGGCAGGGTACCAACTCCTACGAGCAGTACTTC

d_gene: TRBD2
abundance: -
j_gene: TRBJ2-1
v_gene: TRBV7-2
CDR3aa: CASSLGLRGGRGNEQFF
CDR3nt: TGTGCCAGCAGCCTGGGCCTGCGGGGGGGACGAGGTAATGAGCAGTTCTTC

d_gene: -
abundance: -
j_gene: TRBJ2-7
v_gene: TRBV9
CDR3aa: CASSRGGISYEQYF
CDR3nt: TGTGCCAGCAGCAGGGGGGGTATCTCCTACGAGCAGTACTTC

d_gene: -
abundance: -
j_gene: TRBJ1-4
v_gene: TRBV29-1
CDR3aa: CSALTQGVEKLFF
CDR3nt: TGCAGCGCCCTAACCCAGGGAGTTGAAAAACTGTTTTTT

d_gene: -
abundance: -
j_gene: TRBJ1-5
v_gene: TRBV9
CDR3aa: CASSVGGGNQPQHF
CDR3nt: TGTGCCAGCAGCGTAGGAGGAGGCAATCAGCCCCAGCATTTT

d_gene: -
abundance: -
j_gene: TRBJ1-2
v_gene: TRBV7-9
CDR3aa: CASSLSLGRTNYGYTF
CDR3nt: TGTGCCAGCAGCTTAAGTTTAGGCCGTACTAACTATGGCTACACCTTC

d_gene: -
abundance: -
j_gene: TRBJ2-4
v_gene: TRBV7-2
CDR3aa: CASSKRQAGIQYF
CDR3nt: TGTGCCAGCAGCAAACGACAGGCGGGCATTCAGTACTTC

d_gene: -
abundance: -
j_gene: TRBJ1-5
v_gene: TRBV4-2
CDR3aa: CASSQDLTAGQQHSNQPQHF
CDR3nt: TGTGCCAGCAGCCAAGATCTAACTGCGGGACAACAACATAGCAATCAGCCCCAGCATTTT

d_gene: -
abundance: -
j_gene: TRBJ2-2
v_gene: TRBV15
CDR3aa: CATSPWGQVPGELFF
CDR3nt: TGTGCCACCAGCCCGTGGGGGCAGGTGCCCGGGGAGCTGTTTTTT

d_gene: -
abundance: few
j_gene: TRBJ2-2
v_gene: TRBV30
CDR3aa: CACPRAFSGELFF
CDR3nt: TGTGCCTGCCCCCGGGCTTTCTCCGGGGAGCTGTTTTTT

d_gene: TRBD1
abundance: -
j_gene: TRBJ1-5
v_gene: TRBV19
CDR3aa: CASSGTGPQPQHF
CDR3nt: TGTGCCAGTAGCGGGACAGGGCCTCAGCCCCAGCATTTT

d_gene: -
abundance: -
j_gene: TRBJ2-4
v_gene: TRBV29-1
CDR3aa: CSVSPRRQSLNIQYF
CDR3nt: TGCAGCGTCTCTCCTCGAAGACAGAGTTTAAACATTCAGTACTTC

d_gene: -
abundance: -
j_gene: TRBJ1-2
v_gene: TRBV5-5
CDR3aa: CASTTTQAGTADYGYTF
CDR3nt: TGTGCCAGCACGACGACTCAGGCGGGTACAGCGGACTATGGCTACACCTTC

d_gene: -
abundance: medium-sized
j_gene: TRBJ1-2
v_gene: TRBV5-1
CDR3aa: CASSLMHRVTDGYTF
CDR3nt: TGCGCCAGCAGCTTGATGCACAGGGTTACAGATGGCTACACCTTC